The 21 T cell receptor beta chains below come from one sample, sequenced in a study of blood T cell repertoires in COVID-19. Produced via immunoSEQ multiplex PCR; TCRdb's table is partial and in-frame only. The sample lists about 400,000 clones, 87% occurring once. What was sequenced was PBMCs or T cells enriched from blood (not recorded which). Every receptor here comes from a woman aged 18 to 35 with acute COVID-19.

The chain couples TRBV11-3 to TRBJ2-3, with TRBD2 identical over 10 bases. V lost 5 bases and J lost 4; bases outside the gene matches: 6. The CDR3 totals 15 residues. Germline CDR1 and CDR2: SGHNT and YENEEA. The CDR3 sequence is CASSARSGGADTQYF. In DNA, the CDR3 is TGTGCCAGCAGCGCACGGAGCGGGGGGGCAGATACGCAGTATTTT. The complete variable domain, with remaining parts taken from reference TRBV11-3 and TRBJ2-3, reads EAGVVQSPRYKIIEKKQPVAFWCNPISGHNTLYWYLQNLGQGPELLIRYENEEAVDDSQLPKDRFSAERLKGVDSTLKIQPAELGDSAVYLCASSARSGGADTQYFGPGTRLTVL.

The genes are TRBV3-1 (or the pseudogene TRBV3-2) and TRBJ1-5, with D possibly matching TRBD1 (6 bases). Germline lookup yields CDR1 LGHDT and CDR2 YNNKEL (reference sequence). Trimming shortened V by 0 bases and J by 7 bases, and 10 bases separated the two germline ends. CDR3 length: 14 residues. The CDR3 nucleotides read TGTGCCAGCAGCCAAGAAGGGACATGGCAGCCCCAGCATTTT. Translating gives CASSQEGTWQPQHF.

The chain couples TRBV27 to TRBJ1-2; 8 nucleotides line up with TRBD1. The CDR3 spans 15 residues. Germline trimming cut 4 bases from V and 3 bases from J; bases unmatched to any gene: 7. Per germline, CDR1 MNHEY and CDR2 SMNVEV (reference sequence). In DNA form, the CDR3 reads TGTGCCAGCAGTTACCTACAGGGGGGAGACTATGGCTACACCTTC. It yields the protein CASSYLQGGDYGYTF.

The genes are TRBV28 and TRBJ1-4; TRBD1 matches 7 bases. The CDR3 runs to 15 residues. Per germline, CDR1 MDHEN and CDR2 SYDVKM. Unmatched junction bases numbered 8, after V lost 3 bases and J lost 7 bases. For the CDR3, the DNA is TGTGCCAGCAGTTTTTCCCGACAGGGTAGTGAAAAACTGTTTTTT. It is translated as CASSFSRQGSEKLFF.

The chain employs TRBV7-2 and TRBJ2-3; the match to TRBD1 covers 9 bases. V trimming: 0 bases; J trimming: 2 bases; junction bases outside the gene matches: 3. The CDR3 spans 16 residues. Germline V gives CDR1 SGHTA, CDR2 FQGNSA. CDR3 coding DNA: TGTGCCAGCAGCTTAGCCTCACAGGGGGCCACAGATACGCAGTATTTT. Translating it yields CASSLASQGATDTQYF.

CDR3 sequence reads: CASSVGISRGYEQYF. DNA for the CDR3: TGTGCCAGCAGCGTAGGCATAAGTCGGGGCTACGAGCAGTACTTC. The chain employs TRBV9 and TRBJ2-7, with TRBD2 as a possible D gene (5 bases). Trimming removed 0 bases at V and 3 bases at J, with 13 bases between. The CDR3 has 15 amino acids. Germline V gene sequence: CDR1 SGDLS, CDR2 YYNGEE.

With respect to this clone: The junction departs from germline at one end; a sequencing error may be responsible. The gene calls are TRBV5-4 and TRBJ2-3; 10 bases agree with TRBD2. The CDR3 runs to 17 residues. Germline V gene sequence: CDR1 SGHNT, CDR2 YYREEE (reference sequence). The DNA for the CDR3 is TGTGCCAGCAGCTCTCTTCAGCGGGAGGGGAGGACAGGTACGCAGTATTTT. Translated, it gives CASSSLQREGRTGTQYF.

V and J are TRBV19 and TRBJ1-1, with TRBD1 as a possible D gene (5 bases). The germline V gene has CDR1 LNHDA and CDR2 SQIVND (reference sequence). The CDR3 spans 14 residues. V lost 7 bases to trimming and J lost 1 base, with 13 bases between them. The chain's CDR3 is CASTQGGWNTEAFF. The CDR3 DNA sequence: TGTGCCAGTACCCAGGGAGGGTGGAACACTGAAGCTTTCTTT.

The chain employs TRBV7-2 and TRBJ1-4; perhaps TRBD1 as D (5 bases). Germline V gene data show CDR1 as SGHTA and CDR2 as FQGNSA. V was trimmed by 10 bases and J by 5 bases, leaving 14 bases between them. This CDR3 has 13 amino acids. CDR3 protein: CATTRQGNEKLFF. CDR3 nucleotides: TGTGCCACCACACGGCAGGGAAATGAAAAACTGTTTTTT.

The genes are TRBV6-4 and TRBJ2-1, with 12 nucleotides matching TRBD2. This CDR3 contains 15 residues. The V gene end was trimmed by 6 bases and the J gene end by 4 bases; junction bases not matched to a gene: 4. Germline V gene sequence: CDR1 MRHNA, CDR2 SNTAGT. The CDR3 protein is CASRITSGGYNEQFF. The DNA of the CDR3 is TGTGCCAGCAGGATAACTAGCGGGGGGTACAATGAGCAGTTCTTC.

The V gene is TRBV6-2 or TRBV6-3, the J gene TRBJ1-1, with TRBD1 identical over 7 bases. The CDR3 sequence is 13 residues long. V shed 5 bases and J 4 bases; nucleotides not matched to a gene: 4. Germline V CDR1 and CDR2: MNHEY, SVGEGT. CDR3 bases: TGTGCCAGCAGTCCAGGGGGAACCACTGAAGCTTTCTTT. Encoded protein: CASSPGGTTEAFF.

This clone was found once. The junction does not match germline at one end; this may be a read error. The chain joins TRBV18 to TRBJ1-2, with 11 bases aligning to TRBD1. The CDR3 is made up of 13 amino acids. Per the germline V gene, CDR1 is KGHSH and CDR2 is LQKENI. CDR3 DNA: TGTGCCAGCTCACCCGGAAAACGGGACAGGGGGAGCTTC. Translating it yields CASSPGKRDRGSF. Full variable domain (missing parts from reference TRBV18 and TRBJ1-2): NAGVMQNPRHLVRRRGQEARLRCSPMKGHSHVYWYRQLPEEGLKFMVYLQKENIIDESGMPKERFSAEFPKEGPSILRIQQVVRGDSAAYFCASSPGKRDRGSFGSGTRLTVV.

This clone was seen once. This sequence joins TRBV28 and TRBJ1-1; D is undetermined. V lost 5 bases and J 4 bases, leaving 17 bases between the germline ends. The germline CDR1 and CDR2 sequences are MDHEN and SYDVKM. The CDR3 runs 15 residues. CDR3 in amino acids: CASSGRAGAGTEAFF. In DNA form, the CDR3 reads TGTGCCAGCAGTGGGCGGGCAGGAGCCGGCACTGAAGCTTTCTTT. Drawing the rest from reference TRBV28 and TRBJ1-1, the complete variable domain is DVKVTQSSRYLVKRTGEKVFLECVQDMDHENMFWYRQDPGLGLRLIYFSYDVKMKEKGDIPEGYSVSREKKERFSLILESASTNQTSMYLCASSGRAGAGTEAFFGQGTRLTVV.

The chain has TRBV6-5 and TRBJ2-2; the match to TRBD1 covers 8 bases. Per the germline V gene, CDR1 is MNHEY and CDR2 is SVGAGI. With V trimmed by 7 bases and J by 1 base, 5 bases remained unmatched. CDR3 size: 15 residues. CDR3 amino acids: CASNMGQVNTGELFF. The CDR3 bases are TGTGCCAGCAACATGGGACAGGTGAACACCGGGGAGCTGTTTTTT.

In this sample, this clone turned up once. The chain joins TRBV7-8 to TRBJ2-7, with a possible D match to TRBD1 (6 bases). The V end was cut by 3 bases, the J end by 2 bases, with 11 bases between. The CDR3 loop spans 14 amino acids. From germline, CDR1 is SGHVS and CDR2 FQNEAQ. CDR3 region: CASSLLGAPYEQYF. The CDR3 DNA is TGTGCCAGCAGCTTGTTGGGGGCCCCCTACGAGCAGTACTTC.

J is TRBJ1-2 and V is TRBV28; 7 bases are a match to TRBD1. There are 14 residues in the CDR3. The junction had 9 bases not matched to a gene; V was cut back by 7 bases and J by 4 bases. CDR1 is MDHEN and CDR2 is SYDVKM in the germline V gene. The CDR3 spells CASTMGQLSYGYTF. The CDR3 coding sequence is TGTGCCAGCACCATGGGACAGTTATCCTATGGCTACACCTTC.

The chain has TRBV4-1 and TRBJ2-1; 8 bases match TRBD2. The CDR3 has 15 residues. The J segment lost 5 bases and the V segment lost 4 bases, leaving 7 bases of the junction unmatched. CDR1 MGHRA and CDR2 YSYEKL come from the germline V gene. The CDR3 coding sequence is TGCGCCAGCAGCCCGCGGGGGGTCAGGGACAATGAGCAGTTCTTC. Its translation is CASSPRGVRDNEQFF.

The chain recombines TRBV6-1 with TRBJ2-3; 8 positions match TRBD2. CDR1 and CDR2 (germline): MNHNS, SASEGT. The V gene end was trimmed by 0 bases and the J gene end by 6 bases; junction bases not matched to a gene: 8. CDR3 length: 16 amino acids. The CDR3, as DNA: TGTGCCAGCAGTGAAGCTTCCGGGGGGGCACGGGATACGCAGTATTTT. Encoded protein: CASSEASGGARDTQYF.

The chain joins TRBV10-1 to TRBJ2-3, with TRBD2 matching 8 bases. CDR3 length: 14 residues. J gave up 5 bases and V 0 bases, and 1 base lay outside the gene matches. Germline loops: CDR1 WNHNN, CDR2 SYGVQD (reference sequence). The CDR3 here is CASSESLAGDTQYF. The CDR3 bases are TGCGCCAGCAGTGAGTCCCTAGCGGGAGATACGCAGTATTTT.

The J gene is TRBJ1-3, the V gene TRBV5-1; maybe TRBD1 (6 bases). This CDR3 region has 13 residues. Trimming pared 3 bases from V and 4 bases from J, leaving 8 bases between. Germline CDR1 reads SGHRS; CDR2 reads YFSETQ. The CDR3 region is CASSSGEGNTIYF. The CDR3 coding sequence is TGCGCCAGCAGCTCAGGGGAGGGAAACACCATATATTTT.

The chain has TRBV7-9 and TRBJ2-3, with TRBD1 matching 7 bases. The CDR3 is made up of 16 amino acids. Unmatched junction bases numbered 13, after V lost 5 bases and J lost 5 bases. In germline, CDR1 is SEHNR, CDR2 FQNEAQ (reference sequence). The CDR3 spells CASSLQRTGIRDTQYF. The CDR3 nucleotides read TGTGCCAGCAGCCTTCAACGGACAGGCATAAGAGATACGCAGTATTTT. The whole variable domain, remainder taken from reference TRBV7-9 and TRBJ2-3, is DTGVSQNPRHKITKRGQNVTFRCDPISEHNRLYWYRQTLGQGPEFLTYFQNEAQLEKSRLLSDRFSAERPKGSFSTLEIQRTEQGDSAMYLCASSLQRTGIRDTQYFGPGTRLTVL.